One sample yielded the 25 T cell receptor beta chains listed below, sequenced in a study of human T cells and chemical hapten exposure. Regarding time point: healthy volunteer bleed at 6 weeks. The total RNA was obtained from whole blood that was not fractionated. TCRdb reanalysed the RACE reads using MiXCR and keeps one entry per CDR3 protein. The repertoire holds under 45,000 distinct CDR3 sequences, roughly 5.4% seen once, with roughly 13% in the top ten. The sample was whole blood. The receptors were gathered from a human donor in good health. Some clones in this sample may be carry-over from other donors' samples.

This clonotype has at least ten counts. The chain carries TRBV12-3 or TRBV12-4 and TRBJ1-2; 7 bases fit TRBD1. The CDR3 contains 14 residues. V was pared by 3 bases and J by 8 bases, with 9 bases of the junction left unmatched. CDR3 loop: CASSLWQGVRGYTF. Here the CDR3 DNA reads TGTGCCAGCAGTTTGTGGCAGGGGGTTCGGGGCTACACCTTC.

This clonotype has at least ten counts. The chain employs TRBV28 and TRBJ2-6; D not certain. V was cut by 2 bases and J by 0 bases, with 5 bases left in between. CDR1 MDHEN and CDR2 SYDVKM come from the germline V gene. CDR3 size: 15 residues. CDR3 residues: CASSLGHSGANVLTF. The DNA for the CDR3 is TGTGCCAGCAGTTTAGGTCACTCTGGGGCCAACGTCCTGACTTTC.

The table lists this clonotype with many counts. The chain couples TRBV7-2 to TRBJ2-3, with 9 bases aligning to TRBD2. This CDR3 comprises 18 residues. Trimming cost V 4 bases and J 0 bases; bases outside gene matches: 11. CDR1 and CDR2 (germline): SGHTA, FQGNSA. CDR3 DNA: TGTGCCAGCAGCTCCCCTAGCGGGGCCTGGTATAGCACAGATACGCAGTATTTT. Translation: CASSSPSGAWYSTDTQYF.

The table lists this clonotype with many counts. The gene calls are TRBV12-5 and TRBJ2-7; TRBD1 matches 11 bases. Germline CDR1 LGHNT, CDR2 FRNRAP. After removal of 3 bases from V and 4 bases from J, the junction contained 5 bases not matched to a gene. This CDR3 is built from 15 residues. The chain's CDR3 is CASGFVRDRGYEQYF. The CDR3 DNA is TGTGCTAGTGGTTTCGTACGGGACAGGGGGTACGAGCAGTACTTC. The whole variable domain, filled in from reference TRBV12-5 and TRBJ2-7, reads DARVTQTPRHKVTEMGQEVTMRCQPILGHNTVFWYRQTMMQGLELLAYFRNRAPLDDSGMPKDRFSAEMPDATLATLKIQPSEPRDSAVYFCASGFVRDRGYEQYFGPGTRLTVT.

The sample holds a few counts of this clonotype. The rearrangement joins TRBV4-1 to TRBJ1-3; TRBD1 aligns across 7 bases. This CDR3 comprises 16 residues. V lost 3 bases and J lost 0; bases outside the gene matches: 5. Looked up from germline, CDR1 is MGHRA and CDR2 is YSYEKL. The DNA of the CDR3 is TGCGCCAGCAGCCAGGGAACAGGGGACTCTGGAAACACCATATATTTT. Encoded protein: CASSQGTGDSGNTIYF.

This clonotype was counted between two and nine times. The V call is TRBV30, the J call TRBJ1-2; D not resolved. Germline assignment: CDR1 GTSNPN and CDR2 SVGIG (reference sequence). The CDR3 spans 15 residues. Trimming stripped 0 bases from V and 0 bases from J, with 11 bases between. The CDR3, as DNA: TGTGCCTGGAGTGTGGCTCCTCGCGCTAACTATGGCTACACCTTC. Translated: CAWSVAPRANYGYTF.

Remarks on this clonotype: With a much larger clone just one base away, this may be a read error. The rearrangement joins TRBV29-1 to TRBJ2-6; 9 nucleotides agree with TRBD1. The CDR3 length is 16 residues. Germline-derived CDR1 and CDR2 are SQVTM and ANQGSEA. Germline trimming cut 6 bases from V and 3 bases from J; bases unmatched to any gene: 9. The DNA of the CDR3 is TGCAGCGTCGGTGACAGGGGGTGGCGTGGGGCCAACGTCCTGACTTTC. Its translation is CSVGDRGWRGANVLTF.

The CDR3 bases are TGTGCCAGTAGTCTAGCGGGGGACAGTCGAAACTATGGCTACACCTTC. The encoded protein is CASSLAGDSRNYGYTF. The rearrangement joins TRBV19 to TRBJ1-2; 7 nucleotides line up with TRBD1. This CDR3 has 16 residues. V was pared by 5 bases and J by 2 bases, with 11 bases of the junction left unmatched. From germline, CDR1 is LNHDA and CDR2 SQIVND (reference sequence). Full variable domain (remainder filled in from reference TRBV19 and TRBJ1-2): DGGITQSPKYLFRKEGQNVTLSCEQNLNHDAMYWYRQDPGQGLRLIYYSQIVNDFQKGDIAEGYSVSREKKESFPLTVTSAQKNPTAFYLCASSLAGDSRNYGYTFGSGTRLTVV.

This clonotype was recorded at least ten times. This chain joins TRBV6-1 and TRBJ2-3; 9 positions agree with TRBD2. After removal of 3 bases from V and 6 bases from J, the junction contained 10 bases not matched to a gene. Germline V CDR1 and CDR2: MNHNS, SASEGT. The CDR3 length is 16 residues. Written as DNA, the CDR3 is TGTGCCAGCAGTGAGGATGGACTAGCGCCTTCCGATACGCAGTATTTT. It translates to CASSEDGLAPSDTQYF.

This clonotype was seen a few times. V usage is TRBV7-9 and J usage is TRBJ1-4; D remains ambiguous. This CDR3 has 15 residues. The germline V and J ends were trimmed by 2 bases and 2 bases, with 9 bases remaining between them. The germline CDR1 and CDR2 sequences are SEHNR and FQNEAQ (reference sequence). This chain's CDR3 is CASSLQSGTNEKLFF. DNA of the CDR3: TGTGCCAGCAGCTTACAGTCCGGGACTAATGAAAAACTGTTTTTT.

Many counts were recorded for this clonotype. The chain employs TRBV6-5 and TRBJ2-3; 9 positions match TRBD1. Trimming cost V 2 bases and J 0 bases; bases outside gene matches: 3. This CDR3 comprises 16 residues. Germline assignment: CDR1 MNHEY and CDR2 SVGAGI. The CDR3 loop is CASSYLQGASTDTQYF. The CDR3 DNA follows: TGTGCCAGCAGTTACCTACAGGGGGCCAGCACAGATACGCAGTATTTT.

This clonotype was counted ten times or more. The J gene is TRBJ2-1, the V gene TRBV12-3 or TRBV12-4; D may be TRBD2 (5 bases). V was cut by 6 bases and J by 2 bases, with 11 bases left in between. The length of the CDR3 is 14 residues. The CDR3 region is CASRDSSAYNEQFF. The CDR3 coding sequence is TGTGCCAGCAGGGACTCCTCCGCCTACAATGAGCAGTTCTTC.

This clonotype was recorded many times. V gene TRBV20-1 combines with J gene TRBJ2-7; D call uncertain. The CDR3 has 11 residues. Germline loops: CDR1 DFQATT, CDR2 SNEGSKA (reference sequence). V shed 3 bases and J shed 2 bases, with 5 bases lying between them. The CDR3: CSARNTYEQYF. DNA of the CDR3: TGCAGTGCTAGGAACACCTACGAGCAGTACTTC.

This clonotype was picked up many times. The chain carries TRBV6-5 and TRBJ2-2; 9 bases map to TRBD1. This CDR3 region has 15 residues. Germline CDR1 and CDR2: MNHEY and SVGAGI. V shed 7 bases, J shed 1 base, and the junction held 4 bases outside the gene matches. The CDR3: CASKWGQGNTGELFF. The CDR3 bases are TGTGCCAGCAAGTGGGGACAGGGGAACACCGGGGAGCTGTTTTTT.

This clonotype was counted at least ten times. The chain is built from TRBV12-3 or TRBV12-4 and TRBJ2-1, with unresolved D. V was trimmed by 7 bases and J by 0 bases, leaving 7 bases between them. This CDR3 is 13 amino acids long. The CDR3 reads CASTLGSYNEQFF. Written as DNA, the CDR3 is TGTGCCAGCACCCTCGGCTCCTACAATGAGCAGTTCTTC.

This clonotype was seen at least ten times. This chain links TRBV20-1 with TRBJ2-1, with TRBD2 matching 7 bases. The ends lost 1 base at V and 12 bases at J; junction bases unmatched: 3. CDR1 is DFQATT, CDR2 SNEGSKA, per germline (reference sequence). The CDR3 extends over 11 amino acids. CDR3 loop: CSARGGSLQFF. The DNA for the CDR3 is TGCAGTGCTAGAGGCGGGAGCCTGCAGTTCTTC.

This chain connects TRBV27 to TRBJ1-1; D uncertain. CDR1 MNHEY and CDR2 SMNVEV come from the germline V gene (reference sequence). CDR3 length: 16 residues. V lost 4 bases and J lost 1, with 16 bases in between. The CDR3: CASSYSFGEKNTEAFF. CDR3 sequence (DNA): TGTGCCAGCAGTTACTCGTTTGGGGAAAAGAACACTGAAGCTTTCTTT.

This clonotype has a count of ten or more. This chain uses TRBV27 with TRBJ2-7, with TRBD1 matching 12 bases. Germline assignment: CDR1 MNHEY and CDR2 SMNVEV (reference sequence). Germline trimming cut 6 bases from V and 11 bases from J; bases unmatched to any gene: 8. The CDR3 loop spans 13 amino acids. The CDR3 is CASRTGTGGLEYF. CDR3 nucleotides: TGTGCCAGCAGAACCGGGACAGGGGGCTTAGAGTACTTC.

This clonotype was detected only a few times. The CDR3 region has the DNA TGTGCCAGCAGCCGCCATCTAGCGGGAGGAGACAATGAGCAGTTCTTC. This translates into CASSRHLAGGDNEQFF. The chain links TRBV6-5 to TRBJ2-1, with 11 bases matching TRBD2. This CDR3 has 16 residues. The germline CDR1 and CDR2 sequences are MNHEY and SVGAGI. After removal of 6 bases from V and 5 bases from J, the junction contained 9 bases not matched to a gene.

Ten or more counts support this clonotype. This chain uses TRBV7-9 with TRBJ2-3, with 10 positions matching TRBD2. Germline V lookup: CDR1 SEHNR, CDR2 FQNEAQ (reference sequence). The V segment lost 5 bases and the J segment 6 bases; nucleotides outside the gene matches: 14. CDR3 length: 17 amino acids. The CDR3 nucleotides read TGTGCCAGCAGCCCTCCCGTGAAAGCGGGGGGGACTGATACGCAGTATTTT. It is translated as CASSPPVKAGGTDTQYF.

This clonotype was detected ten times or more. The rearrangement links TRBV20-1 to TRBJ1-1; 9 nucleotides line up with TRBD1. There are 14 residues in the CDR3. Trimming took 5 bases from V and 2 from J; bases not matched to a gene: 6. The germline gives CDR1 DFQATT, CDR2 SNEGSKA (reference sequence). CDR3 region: CSARTGEGNTEAFF. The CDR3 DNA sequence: TGCAGTGCTCGGACAGGGGAAGGAAACACTGAAGCTTTCTTT.

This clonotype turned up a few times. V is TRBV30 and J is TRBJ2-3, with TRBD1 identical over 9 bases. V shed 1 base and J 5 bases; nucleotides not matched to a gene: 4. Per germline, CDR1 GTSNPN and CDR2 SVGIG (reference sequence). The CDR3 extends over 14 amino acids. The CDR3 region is CAWSAQGAEDTQYF. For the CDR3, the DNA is TGTGCCTGGAGTGCACAGGGGGCAGAAGATACGCAGTATTTT.

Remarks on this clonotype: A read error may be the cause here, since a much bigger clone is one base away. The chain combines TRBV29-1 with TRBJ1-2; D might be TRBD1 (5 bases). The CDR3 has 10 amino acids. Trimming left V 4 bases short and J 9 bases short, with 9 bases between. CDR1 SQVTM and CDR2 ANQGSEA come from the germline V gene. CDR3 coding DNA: TGCAGCGTTGGCAGGGATTGCTACACCTTC. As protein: CSVGRDCYTF.

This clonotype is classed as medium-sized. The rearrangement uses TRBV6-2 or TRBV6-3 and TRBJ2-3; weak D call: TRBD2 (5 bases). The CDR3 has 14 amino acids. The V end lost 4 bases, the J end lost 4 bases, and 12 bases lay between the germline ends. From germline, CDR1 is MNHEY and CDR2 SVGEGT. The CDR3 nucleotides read TGTGCCAGCAGTTTCATGGGGAGTCCAGATACGCAGTATTTT. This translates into CASSFMGSPDTQYF.

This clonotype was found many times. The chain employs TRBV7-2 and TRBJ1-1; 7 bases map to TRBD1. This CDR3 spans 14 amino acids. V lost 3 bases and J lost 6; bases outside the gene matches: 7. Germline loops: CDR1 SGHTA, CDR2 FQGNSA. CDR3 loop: CASSLATGSPEAFF. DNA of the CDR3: TGTGCCAGCAGCTTGGCGACAGGGAGTCCTGAAGCTTTCTTT.